This T cell receptor (beta chain) stems from a study of T-cell memory formation after mild COVID-19. This clonotype was seen a handful of times. TCRdb reprocessed the 5' RACE reads with MiXCR, giving one entry per CDR3 protein. This table holds hundreds of thousands of distinct CDR3 sequences, 15% to 20% found once. This TCR came from an adult woman who had mild COVID-19 (a few samples of this study predate the infection). Cell type and time point are not known. The specimen sequenced was PBMCs or a T cell subset sorted from them (not recorded which).

The DNA of the CDR3 is TGTGCCAGCAGTTCCTTAGGGCTATCCCAGCCCCAGCATTTT. Translated, it gives CASSSLGLSQPQHF. This chain joins TRBV27 and TRBJ1-5; no firm D call. This CDR3 has 14 amino acids. Germline V gene sequence: CDR1 MNHEY, CDR2 SMNVEV (reference sequence). Between the trimmed V and J ends, which lost 4 bases and 7 bases, there was a span of 14 bases.